The present T cell receptor beta chain was sequenced within a study of blood T cell repertoires in COVID-19. Whole-study context: Acute-phase and convalescent COVID-19 samples originated in the United States, Italy and Spain.

Germline assignment: CDR1 SGHRS and CDR2 YFSETQ. The CDR3 contains 15 residues. Trimming left V 4 bases short and J 6 bases short, with 17 bases between. Clinical history reported by participants formed the basis on which cohorts were assigned. Assay used: immunoSEQ multiplex PCR; TCRdb lists only in-frame clones, some missing. Of 55,000 to 70,000 clones listed, more than 70% are singletons. The gene calls are TRBV5-1 and TRBJ1-5; the D gene is possibly TRBD1 (6 bases). The receptor was isolated from a middle-aged woman who had recovered from COVID-19. Material for sequencing was PBMCs or T cells enriched from blood (not recorded which). The CDR3 DNA reads TGCGCCAGCAGCCCCGGCGGGGGGGCAGGTCAGCCCCAGCATTTT. It encodes CASSPGGGAGQPQHF.